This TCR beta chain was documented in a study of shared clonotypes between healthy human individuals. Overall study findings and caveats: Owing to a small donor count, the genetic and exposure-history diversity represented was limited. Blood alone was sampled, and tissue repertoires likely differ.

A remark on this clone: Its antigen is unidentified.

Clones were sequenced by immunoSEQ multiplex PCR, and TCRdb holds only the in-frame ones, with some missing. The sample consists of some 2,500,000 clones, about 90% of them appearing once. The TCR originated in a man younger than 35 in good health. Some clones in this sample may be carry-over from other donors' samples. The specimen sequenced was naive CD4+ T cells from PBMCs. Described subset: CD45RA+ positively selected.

The CDR3 loop is CASSSLQGRGNTIYF. Written as DNA, the CDR3 is TGTGCCAGCAGCTCACTACAGGGAAGGGGAAACACCATATATTTT. This chain joins TRBV11-2 and TRBJ1-3; D may be TRBD1 (6 bases). CDR1 is SGHAT and CDR2 is FQNNGV in the germline V gene. V was cut by 4 bases and J by 4 bases, with 14 bases left in between. This CDR3 is built from 15 residues.